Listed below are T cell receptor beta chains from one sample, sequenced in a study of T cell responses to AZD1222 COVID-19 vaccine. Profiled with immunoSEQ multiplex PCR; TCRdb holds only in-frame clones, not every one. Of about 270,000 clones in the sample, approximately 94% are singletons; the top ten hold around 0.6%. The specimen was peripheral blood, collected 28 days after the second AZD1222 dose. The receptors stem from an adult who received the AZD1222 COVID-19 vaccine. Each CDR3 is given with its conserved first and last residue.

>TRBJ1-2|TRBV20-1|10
CSAHRDGYTF
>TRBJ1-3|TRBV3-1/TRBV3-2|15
CASSVAGGTGNTIYF
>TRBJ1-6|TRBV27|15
CASSTRDEGNSPLHF
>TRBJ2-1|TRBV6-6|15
CASRFSDRGLNEQFF
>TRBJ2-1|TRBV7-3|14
CASSWDRGRNEQFF
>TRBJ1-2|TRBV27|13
CASSFQGGNGYTF
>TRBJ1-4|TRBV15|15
CATSSDRVSNEKLFF
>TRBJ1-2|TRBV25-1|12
CASSKGARGYTF
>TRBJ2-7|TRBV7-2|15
CASSSPGRWSYEQYF
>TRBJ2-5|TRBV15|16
CATSREGPGVRETQYF
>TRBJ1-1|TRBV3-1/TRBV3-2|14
CASSPGGGPEEAFF
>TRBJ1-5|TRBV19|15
CASSPQGTGNQPQHF
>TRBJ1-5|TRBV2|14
CASSEALLGDPEHF
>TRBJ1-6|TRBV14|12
CASSQVLSPLHF
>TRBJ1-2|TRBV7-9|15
CASSSLRGSSVGYTF
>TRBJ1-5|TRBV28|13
CASSLQGGRPQHF
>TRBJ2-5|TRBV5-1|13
CASSARTLETQYF
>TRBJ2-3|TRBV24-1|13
CATRRAGEDTQYF
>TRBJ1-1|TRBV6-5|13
CASSSGMNTEAFF
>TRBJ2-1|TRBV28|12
CASSLYQREQFF
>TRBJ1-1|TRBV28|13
CASSFPGDSEAFF
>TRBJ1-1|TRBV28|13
CASSPWGGTEAFF
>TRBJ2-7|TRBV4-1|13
CASSQPGDTEQYF
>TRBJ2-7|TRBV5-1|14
CASSFSGSPYEQYF
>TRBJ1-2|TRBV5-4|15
CASSLAGMKLYGYTF
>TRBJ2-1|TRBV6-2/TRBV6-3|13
CASSSRTLLEQFF
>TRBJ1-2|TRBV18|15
CASSPPSLSNYGYTF
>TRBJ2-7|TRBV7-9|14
CASSLDRGAYEQYF
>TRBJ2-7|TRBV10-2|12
CASSGLVYEQYF
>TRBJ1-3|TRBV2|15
CASSGGVLTGNTIYF
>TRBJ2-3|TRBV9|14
CASSVGARTDTQYF
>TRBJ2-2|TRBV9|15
CASSVRGRDTGELFF
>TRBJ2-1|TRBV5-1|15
CASSMRQGTYNEQFF
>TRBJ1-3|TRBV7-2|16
CASSNDPAPSGNTIYF
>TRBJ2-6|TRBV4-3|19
CASSQEDRGLISGANVLTF
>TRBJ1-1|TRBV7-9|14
CASSSMDRGTEAFF
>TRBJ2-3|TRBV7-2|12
CASSPRKDTQYF
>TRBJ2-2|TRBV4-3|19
CASSQEWRGQATNTGELFF
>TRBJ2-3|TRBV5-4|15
CASSEPGDSTDTQYF
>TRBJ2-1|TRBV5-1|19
CASSLLTSGGVRTSNEQFF
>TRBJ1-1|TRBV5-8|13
CASSNVGDTEAFF
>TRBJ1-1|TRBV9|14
CASSLRPMNTEAFF
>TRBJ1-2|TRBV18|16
CASSPDLGTGASGYTF
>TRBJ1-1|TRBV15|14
CATSPTGMNTEAFF
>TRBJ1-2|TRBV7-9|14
CASSEDRGGTGYTF
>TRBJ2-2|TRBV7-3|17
CASSYRGASGLTGELFF
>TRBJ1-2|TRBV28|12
CASSLGGVGYTF
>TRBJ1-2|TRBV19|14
CASTTGIRFYGYTF
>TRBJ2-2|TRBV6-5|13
CATHLGNTGELFF
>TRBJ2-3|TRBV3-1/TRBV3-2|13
CASSRLAADTQYF
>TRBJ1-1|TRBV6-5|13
CASSYSKNTEAFF
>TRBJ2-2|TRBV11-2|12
CASSGGVGELFF
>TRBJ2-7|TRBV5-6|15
CASSLLGQASYEQYF
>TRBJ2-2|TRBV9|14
CASSVRSYTGELFF
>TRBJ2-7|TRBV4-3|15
CASSQDNTGRAAQYF
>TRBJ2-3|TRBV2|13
CASKGRVMDTQYF
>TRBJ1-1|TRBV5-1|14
CASSSLGRETEAFF
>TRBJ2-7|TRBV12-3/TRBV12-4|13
CACGPSGIYEQYF
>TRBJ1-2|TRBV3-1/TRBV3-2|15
CASSQDRWGPKGYTF